One sample yielded the 29 T cell receptor beta chains listed below, sequenced in a study of cytotoxic CD8 clonotypes in ibrutinib-treated CLL. This table comes from immunoSEQ multiplex PCR, and its TCRdb copy is limited to in-frame clones, with some not included. Of more than 200,000 clones in the sample, around 70% were seen once. The starting material was PBMCs, obtained after 24 months of ibrutinib treatment. The receptors come from a human donor with chronic lymphocytic leukemia.

This clone was seen only a few times. The chain employs TRBV28 and TRBJ1-2; possible D gene TRBD1, 5 bases. Trimming pared 7 bases from V and 7 bases from J, leaving 13 bases between. The CDR3 loop spans 12 amino acids. Germline V gene lookup returns CDR1 MDHEN and CDR2 SYDVKM. The DNA of the CDR3 is TGTGCCAGCACCCCGGGGCGGCGTGGCTACACCTTC. Translation gives CASTPGRRGYTF.

This CDR3 reads CASSVTSGSTDTQYF. The CDR3 DNA reads TGTGCCAGCAGCGTAACTAGCGGGAGCACAGATACGCAGTATTTT. V is TRBV9 and J is TRBJ2-3, with TRBD2 identical over 9 bases. Germline values: CDR1 SGDLS, CDR2 YYNGEE. CDR3 length equals 15 residues. V dropped 1 base and J dropped 0; count of bases not matched to a gene: 0.

The V and J genes are TRBV5-1 and TRBJ2-2; 10 nucleotides align to TRBD1. The J segment lost 4 bases and the V segment lost 0 bases, leaving 9 bases of the junction unmatched. The CDR3 is 18 residues long. CDR1 SGHRS and CDR2 YFSETQ come from the germline V gene. CDR3 sequence reads: CASSLDPGQGIGTGELFF. The CDR3 DNA reads as TGCGCCAGCAGCTTGGATCCGGGACAGGGGATCGGCACCGGGGAGCTGTTTTTT.

The chain combines TRBV28 with TRBJ1-2; 12 bases are shared with TRBD1. The germline V gene encodes CDR1 MDHEN and CDR2 SYDVKM. The V and J ends lost 4 bases and 7 bases, in that order; junction bases with no gene match: 10. The CDR3 runs to 16 residues. The CDR3, as DNA: TGTGCCAGCAGTTCTACACCCGGGACAGGGGGCTCTGGCTACACCTTC. Protein product: CASSSTPGTGGSGYTF.

This chain connects TRBV10-3 to TRBJ1-2; 9 nucleotides align to TRBD1. Germline V gives CDR1 ENHRY, CDR2 SYGVKD. CDR3 size: 14 residues. Trimming at V came to 10 bases and at J to 6 bases, leaving 12 bases not matched to a gene. In nucleotides, the CDR3 is TGTGCCACATTACAGGGGGCGGTAGATAATGGCTACACCTTC. Residues: CATLQGAVDNGYTF.

This clone was seen only a few times. The genes are TRBV28 and TRBJ2-7; 8 bases agree with TRBD1. The CDR3 has 15 amino acids. V lost 3 bases and J lost 1; bases outside the gene matches: 5. Germline CDR1 is MDHEN and CDR2 is SYDVKM. CDR3 DNA sequence: TGTGCCAGCAGTTTTCAGGGGGCTAGGTCCTACGAGCAGTACTTC. Protein product: CASSFQGARSYEQYF.

V and J are TRBV6-5 and TRBJ2-2; D remains ambiguous. Germline-derived CDR1 and CDR2 are MNHEY and SVGAGI. V was clipped by 2 bases and J by 1 base, with 8 bases between them. CDR3 length equals 15 residues. For the CDR3, the DNA is TGTGCCAGCAGTTACCTCGGGCTGAACACCGGGGAGCTGTTTTTT. Its protein product is CASSYLGLNTGELFF.

The chain employs TRBV11-2 and TRBJ1-2, with D hard to call. The ends were cut back, 5 bases at V and 3 bases at J, with 19 bases in the middle. CDR3 length equals 16 residues. From germline, CDR1 is SGHAT and CDR2 FQNNGV. The CDR3 region has the DNA TGTGCCAGCAGCCCAGAAGGCCCGGGGATGGACTATGGCTACACCTTC. It yields the protein CASSPEGPGMDYGYTF.

This clone appeared many times. The chain uses TRBV5-1 and TRBJ2-3; tentative D call: TRBD2 (5 bases). V shed 0 bases and J shed 2 bases, with 7 bases lying between them. The germline V gene encodes CDR1 SGHRS and CDR2 YFSETQ. The CDR3 consists of 14 residues. CDR3 protein: CASSLGETTDTQYF. The CDR3, as DNA: TGCGCCAGCAGCTTGGGGGAGACCACAGATACGCAGTATTTT.

The table lists this clone with a few counts. The chain uses TRBV6-5 and TRBJ1-5; tentatively, D is TRBD1 (6 bases). The CDR3 is made up of 14 amino acids. V was pared by 0 bases and J by 7 bases, with 10 bases between. CDR1 MNHEY and CDR2 SVGAGI come from the germline V gene. The CDR3 DNA reads TGTGCCAGCAGTTACTCGGGGGGGCTCCAGCCCCAGCATTTT. Residues: CASSYSGGLQPQHF.

The chain employs TRBV27 and TRBJ1-2; D is ambiguous. The CDR3 sequence is 12 residues long. V was shortened by 2 bases and J by 6 bases, with 7 bases between the two germline ends. Germline V gene sequence: CDR1 MNHEY, CDR2 SMNVEV (reference sequence). The CDR3 spells CASSLEGHGYTF. For the CDR3, the DNA is TGTGCCAGCAGTTTAGAAGGTCATGGCTACACCTTC.

The chain has TRBV27 and TRBJ2-1; TRBD1 matches 9 bases. Germline assignment: CDR1 MNHEY and CDR2 SMNVEV (reference sequence). The J segment lost 1 base and the V segment lost 5 bases, leaving 9 bases of the junction unmatched. CDR3 length: 17 residues. The CDR3 nucleotides read TGTGCCAGCAGTCCGATGGACAGGGGACGTTCCTACAATGAGCAGTTCTTC. It yields the protein CASSPMDRGRSYNEQFF.

V is TRBV6-1 and J is TRBJ2-7, with TRBD1 identical over 8 bases. CDR1 and CDR2 from the germline V gene are MNHNS and SASEGT. V trimming: 5 bases; J trimming: 0 bases; junction bases outside the gene matches: 6. CDR3 size: 15 residues. The chain's CDR3 is CASSHTGGNSYEQYF. CDR3 DNA sequence: TGTGCCAGCAGTCATACAGGGGGAAACTCCTACGAGCAGTACTTC.

The chain employs TRBV27 and TRBJ2-7; TRBD2 matches at 9 bases. Germline V gene data show CDR1 as MNHEY and CDR2 as SMNVEV (reference sequence). This CDR3 has 15 residues. The V gene end was trimmed by 5 bases and the J gene end by 7 bases; junction bases not matched to a gene: 12. For the CDR3, the DNA is TGTGCCAGCAGTCCACGGACTAGCGAGACTAGGGAGCAGTACTTC. Encoded protein: CASSPRTSETREQYF.

V and J are TRBV4-3 and TRBJ2-3; 8 positions agree with TRBD2. V lost 2 bases, J lost 6 bases, and 7 bases stayed unmatched. Germline CDR1 and CDR2: LGHNA and YSLEER. The CDR3 totals 15 residues. CDR3 in amino acids: CASSQKGSSGDTQYF. The CDR3 DNA sequence: TGCGCCAGCAGCCAAAAGGGGTCTAGCGGGGATACGCAGTATTTT.

This sequence joins TRBV19 and TRBJ2-2; maybe TRBD1 (5 bases). Germline V gene sequence: CDR1 LNHDA, CDR2 SQIVND (reference sequence). The germline V and J ends were trimmed by 7 bases and 5 bases, with 11 bases remaining between them. There are 13 residues in the CDR3. CDR3 amino acids: CASTGRVTGELFF. CDR3 DNA sequence: TGTGCCAGTACAGGCAGGGTGACCGGGGAGCTGTTTTTT.

The chain carries TRBV7-2 and TRBJ2-3, with no clear D. The germline gives CDR1 SGHTA, CDR2 FQGNSA. The CDR3 has 13 residues. Between the trimmed V and J ends, which lost 6 bases and 6 bases, there was a span of 13 bases. This CDR3 reads CASSPRIWDTQYF. In nucleotides, the CDR3 is TGTGCCAGCAGTCCCAGAATCTGGGATACGCAGTATTTT.

The chain combines TRBV5-8 with TRBJ2-1, with D possibly being TRBD1 (6 bases). From germline, CDR1 is SGHTS and CDR2 YDEGEE. The CDR3 contains 18 residues. The germline V and J ends were trimmed by 7 bases and 6 bases, with 29 bases remaining between them. CDR3 protein: CASPTPPGHRAPSNEQFF. As DNA, the CDR3 is TGTGCCAGCCCCACCCCCCCGGGACACAGAGCCCCCAGCAATGAGCAGTTCTTC.

There are a few counts of this clone. The V and J genes are TRBV19 and TRBJ2-7; 7 nucleotides line up with TRBD1. The CDR3 sequence is 13 residues long. From germline, CDR1 is LNHDA and CDR2 SQIVND (reference sequence). V trimming: 9 bases; J trimming: 4 bases; junction bases outside the gene matches: 9. In DNA, the CDR3 is TGTGCCAGCAACGACAGGGACCAGTACGAGCAGTACTTC. It encodes CASNDRDQYEQYF.

This clone was counted a few times. J is TRBJ2-1 and V is TRBV30; unclear D gene. Trimming took off 0 bases at V and 10 bases at J, with 7 bases between the two ends. CDR3 length equals 11 residues. Germline V CDR1 and CDR2: GTSNPN, SVGIG (reference sequence). CDR3 DNA sequence: TGTGCCTGGAGTGTGGTGACGGAGCAGTTCTTC. Amino acids: CAWSVVTEQFF.

The chain recombines TRBV6-1 with TRBJ2-2, with 7 bases lining up with TRBD2. CDR3 length equals 13 residues. The V gene end was trimmed by 10 bases and the J gene end by 6 bases; junction bases not matched to a gene: 8. Germline V gene sequence: CDR1 MNHNS, CDR2 SASEGT. The CDR3 here is CATRGGLAGELFF. CDR3 DNA: TGTGCCACACGCGGGGGTTTGGCCGGGGAGCTGTTTTTT.

The J gene is TRBJ2-3, the V gene TRBV9, with 7 nucleotides matching TRBD2. From germline, CDR1 is SGDLS and CDR2 YYNGEE. The CDR3 runs to 14 residues. The V segment lost 4 bases and the J segment 4 bases; nucleotides outside the gene matches: 6. CDR3 nucleotides: TGTGCCAGCAGCCCGGGGGGTTCGGCAGATACGCAGTATTTT. Its translation is CASSPGGSADTQYF. The complete variable domain, with remaining parts taken from reference TRBV9 and TRBJ2-3, reads DSGVTQTPKHLITATGQRVTLRCSPRSGDLSVYWYQQSLDQGLQFLIQYYNGEERAKGNILERFSAQQFPDLHSELNLSSLELGDSALYFCASSPGGSADTQYFGPGTRLTVL.

In its sample, this clone was seen once. The V and J genes are TRBV7-3 and TRBJ2-5, with 14 bases aligning to TRBD2. Germline V CDR1 and CDR2: SGHTA, FQGTGA. Trimming took 4 bases from V and 5 from J; bases not matched to a gene: 9. CDR3 length equals 17 residues. The CDR3 sequence: CASSSTRWTSGRETQYF. For the CDR3, the DNA is TGTGCCAGCAGCTCAACCCGATGGACTAGCGGGAGGGAGACCCAGTACTTC.

The rearrangement links TRBV5-6 to TRBJ2-7, with D possibly matching TRBD1 (6 bases). The V and J ends lost 4 bases and 1 base respectively, with 15 bases between them. The CDR3 sequence is 15 residues long. In germline, CDR1 is SGHDT, CDR2 YYEEEE. In DNA form, the CDR3 reads TGTGCCAGCAGCCCGGCTTGGGACAAATCCTACGAGCAGTACTTC. Amino acids: CASSPAWDKSYEQYF. The variable domain in full, with the rest retrieved from reference TRBV5-6 and TRBJ2-7, is DAGVTQSPTHLIKTRGQQVTLRCSPKSGHDTVSWYQQALGQGPQFIFQYYEEEERQRGNFPDRFSGHQFPNYSSELNVNALLLGDSALYLCASSPAWDKSYEQYFGPGTRLTVT.

This clone has only a few counts. The chain recombines TRBV28 with TRBJ1-5, with a tentative D call TRBD1 (5 bases). The CDR3 runs to 13 residues. The V gene lost 6 bases and the J gene lost 5 bases, with 11 bases spanning the gap. CDR1 and CDR2 (germline): MDHEN, SYDVKM. CDR3 in DNA: TGTGCCAGCAGATCAGCGGGGGATCAGCCCCAGCATTTT. It is translated as CASRSAGDQPQHF.

This chain links TRBV5-1 with TRBJ2-5; 9 bases agree with TRBD2. The CDR3 has 15 residues. After removal of 0 bases from V and 3 bases from J, the junction contained 3 bases not matched to a gene. Looked up from germline, CDR1 is SGHRS and CDR2 is YFSETQ. CDR3 sequence (DNA): TGCGCCAGCAGCTTGGAAGCTAGCGGGGAAGAGACCCAGTACTTC. Translation gives CASSLEASGEETQYF. Filled out from reference TRBV5-1 and TRBJ2-5, the complete variable domain reads KAGVTQTPRYLIKTRGQQVTLSCSPISGHRSVSWYQQTPGQGLQFLFEYFSETQRNKGNFPGRFSGRQFSNSRSEMNVSTLELGDSALYLCASSLEASGEETQYFGPGTRLLVL.

V and J are TRBV6-5 and TRBJ1-2; D possibly corresponds to TRBD1 (5 bases). Germline V gene sequence: CDR1 MNHEY, CDR2 SVGAGI. The CDR3 spans 13 residues. V lost 4 bases, J lost 2 bases, and 8 bases lay in between. The CDR3 DNA reads as TGTGCCAGCAGTTTACAGGAGAACTATGGCTACACCTTC. Protein: CASSLQENYGYTF.

The rearrangement links TRBV2 to TRBJ2-3; TRBD2 matches 8 bases. The CDR3 sequence is 12 residues long. Germline assignment: CDR1 SNHLY and CDR2 FYNNEI. V lost 9 bases and J lost 2; bases outside the gene matches: 1. CDR3 DNA sequence: TGTGCCAGGCGGGGGGACACAGATACGCAGTATTTT. Translation: CARRGDTDTQYF.

The chain has TRBV9 and TRBJ2-3, with 8 bases matching TRBD2. The CDR3 extends over 15 amino acids. The V segment lost 3 bases and the J segment 10 bases; nucleotides outside the gene matches: 13. CDR1 is SGDLS and CDR2 is YYNGEE in the germline V gene. The CDR3 region has the DNA TGTGCCAGCAGCGACACCGGGACTAGTCGATTGGCGCAGTATTTT. Translated, it gives CASSDTGTSRLAQYF. The variable domain in full, completed from reference TRBV9 and TRBJ2-3, reads DSGVTQTPKHLITATGQRVTLRCSPRSGDLSVYWYQQSLDQGLQFLIQYYNGEERAKGNILERFSAQQFPDLHSELNLSSLELGDSALYFCASSDTGTSRLAQYFGPGTRLTVL.